The following is a TCR beta chain sequence with its context. Its antigen is unknown. TCRdb keeps only in-frame clones here, not all; method: immunoSEQ multiplex PCR. The data hold around 26,000 clones, with approximately 94% observed a single time. Unmatched junction bases numbered 8, after V lost 1 base and J lost 4 bases. This CDR3 spans 16 amino acids. Per germline, CDR1 SGHNT and CDR2 YYREEE (reference sequence). The entry originates in a study of graft-versus-host responses after intestinal transplantation. Turning to the study itself: Recipients uniformly received anti-thymocyte globulin induction, followed by tacrolimus and steroids for approximately 3 years. Findings of the study overall: Early post-transplant HvG declines were associated with peak circulating GvH clone levels.

The chain joins TRBV5-4 to TRBJ2-7; 10 positions match TRBD2. This material consisted of PBMCs, taken 156 days after intestinal transplant. This receptor was obtained from a human patient who received an intestinal transplant, so some T cells may come from the graft donor. CDR3 in amino acids: CASSLSTSSGSYEQYF. The DNA for the CDR3 is TGTGCCAGCAGCTTGTCGACGTCTAGCGGGAGTTACGAGCAGTACTTC.